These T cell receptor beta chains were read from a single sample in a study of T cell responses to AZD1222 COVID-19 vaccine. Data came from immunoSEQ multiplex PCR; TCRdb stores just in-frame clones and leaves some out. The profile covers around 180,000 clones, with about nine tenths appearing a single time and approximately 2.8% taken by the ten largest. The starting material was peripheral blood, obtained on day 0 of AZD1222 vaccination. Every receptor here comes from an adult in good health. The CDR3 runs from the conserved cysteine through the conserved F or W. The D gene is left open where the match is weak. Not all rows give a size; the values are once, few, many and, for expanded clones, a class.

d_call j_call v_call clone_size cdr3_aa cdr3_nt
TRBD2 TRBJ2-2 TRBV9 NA CASSVGLAGGTGELFF TGTGCCAGCAGCGTTGGGCTAGCGGGAGGGACCGGGGAGCTGTTTTTT
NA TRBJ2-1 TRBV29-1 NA CSVEVTGPENEQFF TGCAGCGTTGAAGTCACGGGCCCGGAGAATGAGCAGTTCTTC
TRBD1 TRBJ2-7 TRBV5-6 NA CASSPGTGKGYEQYF TGTGCCAGCAGCCCCGGGACAGGGAAGGGCTACGAGCAGTACTTC
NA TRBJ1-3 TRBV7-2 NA CASSLAPGYGNTIYF TGTGCCAGCAGCTTAGCGCCCGGGTACGGAAACACCATATATTTT
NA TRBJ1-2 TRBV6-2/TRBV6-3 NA CASSYSSRVSHYGYTF TGTGCCAGCAGTTACTCGTCCAGGGTTTCCCACTATGGCTACACCTTC
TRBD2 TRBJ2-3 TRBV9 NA CASSVGAGGSTDTQYF TGTGCCAGCAGCGTAGGTGCGGGGGGCAGCACAGATACGCAGTATTTT
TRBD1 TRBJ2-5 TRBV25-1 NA CASSAVGTGSRETQYF TGTGCCAGCAGTGCGGTCGGGACAGGGAGCCGGGAGACCCAGTACTTC
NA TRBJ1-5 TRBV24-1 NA CATSDRRQEGKRSILSNQPQHF TGTGCCACCAGTGATCGACGACAGGAGGGAAAGCGAAGTATCCTGAGCAATCAGCCCCAGCATTTT
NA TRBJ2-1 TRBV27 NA CASSFLGGPNEQFF TGTGCCAGCAGTTTTCTCGGGGGGCCCAATGAGCAGTTCTTC
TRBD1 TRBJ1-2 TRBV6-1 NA CASSVADRNLGNYGYTF TGTGCCAGCAGTGTAGCGGACAGGAATCTAGGAAACTATGGCTACACCTTC
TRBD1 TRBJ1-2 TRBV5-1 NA CASNPGQGDPSNYGYTF TGCGCCAGCAATCCGGGACAGGGAGACCCTTCTAACTATGGCTACACCTTC
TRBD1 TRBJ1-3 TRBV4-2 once CASSQTGEGNTIYF TGTGCCAGCAGCCAAACAGGGGAAGGAAACACCATATATTTT
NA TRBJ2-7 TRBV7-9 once CASSPPLGEQYF TGTGCCAGCAGTCCACCCTTGGGGGAGCAGTACTTC
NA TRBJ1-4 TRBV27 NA CASSPRGLGGSTNEKLFF TGTGCCAGCAGTCCCCGAGGTCTTGGGGGTTCAACTAATGAAAAACTGTTTTTT
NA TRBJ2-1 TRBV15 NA CATGAHNLNEQFF TGTGCCACGGGGGCACATAACCTCAATGAGCAGTTCTTC
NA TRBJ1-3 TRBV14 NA CASSQGFGTDGNTIYF TGTGCCAGCAGCCAAGGATTCGGGACGGATGGAAACACCATATATTTT
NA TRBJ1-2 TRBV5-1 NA CASSLAQGSNYGYTF TGCGCCAGCAGCTTGGCCCAGGGTTCTAACTATGGCTACACCTTC
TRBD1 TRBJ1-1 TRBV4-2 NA CASSQGGGRGPQAFF TGTGCCAGCAGCCAAGGCGGGGGCAGGGGGCCTCAAGCTTTCTTT
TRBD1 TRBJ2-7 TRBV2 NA CASSDRVSYEQYF TGTGCCAGCAGCGACAGGGTAAGCTACGAGCAGTACTTC
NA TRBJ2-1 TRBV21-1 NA CASSRAFSWNEQFF TGTGCCAGCAGCAGAGCTTTTTCTTGGAATGAGCAGTTCTTC
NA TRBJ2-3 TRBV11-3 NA CASSFRGEDTQYF TGTGCCAGCAGCTTTAGGGGTGAAGATACGCAGTATTTT
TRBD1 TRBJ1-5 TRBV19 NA CASSGTGVGNQPQHF TGTGCCAGTAGTGGCACAGGGGTGGGCAATCAGCCCCAGCATTTT
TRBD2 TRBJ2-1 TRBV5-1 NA CASSLVSGVSYNEQFF TGCGCCAGCAGCTTGGTTAGCGGGGTCTCCTACAATGAGCAGTTCTTC
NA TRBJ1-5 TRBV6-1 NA CASSEARGSRRAGNQPQHF TGTGCCAGCAGTGAGGCTAGGGGGTCTCGGCGGGCGGGCAATCAGCCCCAGCATTTT
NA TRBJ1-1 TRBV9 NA CASSVGHMNTEAFF TGTGCCAGCAGCGTTGGACACATGAACACTGAAGCTTTCTTT
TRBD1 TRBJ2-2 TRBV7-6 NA CASTSTGMGDTGELFF TGTGCCAGCACCTCGACAGGGATGGGGGACACCGGGGAGCTGTTTTTT
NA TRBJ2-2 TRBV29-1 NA CSATRVAGANTGELFF TGCAGCGCTACCCGGGTCGCAGGTGCGAACACCGGGGAGCTGTTTTTT
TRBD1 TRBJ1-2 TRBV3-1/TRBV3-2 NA CASSLQGAGGYTF TGTGCCAGCAGCCTCCAGGGGGCGGGTGGCTACACCTTC
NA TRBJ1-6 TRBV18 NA CASSPTTVRNSPLHF TGTGCCAGCTCACCCACGACAGTTCGTAATTCACCCCTCCACTTT
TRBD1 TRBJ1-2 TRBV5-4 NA CWTGDLYGYTF TGTTGGACAGGGGACCTTTATGGCTACACCTTC
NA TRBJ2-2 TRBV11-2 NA CASSQQRGVTRELFF TGTGCCAGCAGCCAGCAGCGAGGGGTCACGAGGGAGCTGTTTTTT
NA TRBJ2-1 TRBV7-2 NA CASSIYSGGWNEQFF TGTGCCAGCAGCATTTATAGCGGAGGCTGGAATGAGCAGTTCTTC
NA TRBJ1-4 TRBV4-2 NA CASSQEGERLTNEKLFF TGTGCCAGCAGCCAAGAGGGGGAGCGATTGACTAATGAAAAACTGTTTTTT
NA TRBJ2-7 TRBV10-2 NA CASSEGDEQYF TGCGCCAGCAGCGAAGGGGACGAGCAGTACTTC
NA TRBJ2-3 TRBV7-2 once CASSLGYRASTDTQYF TGTGCCAGCAGCTTAGGTTACAGGGCTAGCACAGATACGCAGTATTTT
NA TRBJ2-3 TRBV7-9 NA CASSLSRAGSTDTQYF TGTGCCAGCAGCTTAAGCAGGGCGGGGTCCACAGATACGCAGTATTTT
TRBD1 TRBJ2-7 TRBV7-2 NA CASTWDRGFYEQYF TGTGCCAGCACCTGGGACAGGGGGTTTTACGAGCAGTACTTC
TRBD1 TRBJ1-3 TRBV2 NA CAQGGAGNTIYF TGTGCCCAGGGGGGGGCTGGAAACACCATATATTTT
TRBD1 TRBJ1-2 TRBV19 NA CASSPPDRGINYGYTF TGTGCCAGTAGTCCCCCAGACAGGGGGATCAACTATGGCTACACCTTC
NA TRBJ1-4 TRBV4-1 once CASSQDRTVNEKLFF TGCGCCAGCAGCCAAGACAGGACAGTAAATGAAAAACTGTTTTTT
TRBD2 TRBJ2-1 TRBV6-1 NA CASSEFGTGTSGYNEQFF TGTGCCAGCAGTGAATTTGGGACCGGGACTAGCGGTTACAATGAGCAGTTCTTC
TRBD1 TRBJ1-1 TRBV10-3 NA CANRDSKSTEAFF TGTGCCAACCGGGACAGTAAGAGCACTGAAGCTTTCTTT
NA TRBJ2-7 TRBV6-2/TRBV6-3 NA CASSYSSLGYEQYF TGTGCCAGCAGTTACTCCTCATTGGGGTACGAGCAGTACTTC
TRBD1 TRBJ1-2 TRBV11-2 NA CASSLTGTDYGYTF TGTGCCAGCAGCTTAACGGGGACAGACTATGGCTACACCTTC
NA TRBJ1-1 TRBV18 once CASSPSLTGEAFF TGTGCCAGCTCACCCAGCCTCACAGGCGAAGCTTTCTTT